The 21 T cell receptor beta chains listed next were all sequenced from one sample in a study of CD8 T cells in Susac syndrome. An input of about 0.5 to 1 ug of RNA was subjected to reverse transcription using random hexamers. TCRdb fed the immunoSEQ multiplex PCR reads into MiXCR, producing one record per CDR3 protein. The sample records roughly 130,000 distinct CDR3 sequences, around 94% being singletons. Sequencing was done on a sample of CD4+ T cells from PBMCs. Receptors originate from a human donor with multiple sclerosis.

This rearrangement joins TRBV5-1 to TRBJ2-7, with TRBD1 matching over 10 bases. The V gene's germline CDR1 is SGHRS and CDR2 YFSETQ. The CDR3 runs 18 residues. The trim removed 1 base at V and 1 base at J, leaving 11 bases unmatched. CDR3 bases: TGCGCCAGCAGCTTGTCCCCGGGACAGGGGACTACTTCCTACGAGCAGTACTTC. It codes for CASSLSPGQGTTSYEQYF.

This chain connects TRBV6-2 or TRBV6-3 to TRBJ2-5; the match to TRBD2 covers 9 bases. Germline assignment: CDR1 MNHEY and CDR2 SVGEGT. V lost 5 bases, J lost 3 bases, and 4 bases stayed unmatched. This CDR3 comprises 14 residues. For the CDR3, the DNA is TGTGCCAGCAGTCATTCTAGCGGGGAAGAGACCCAGTACTTC. This sequence encodes CASSHSSGEETQYF.

This clonotype appeared a few times. V and J are TRBV29-1 and TRBJ2-7; the match to TRBD1 covers 7 bases. The germline CDR1 and CDR2 sequences are SQVTM and ANQGSEA. Unmatched junction bases numbered 5, after V lost 7 bases and J lost 5 bases. This CDR3 region has 11 residues. CDR3 coding DNA: TGCAGCGCTACAGGGGACCACGAGCAGTACTTC. Translation: CSATGDHEQYF.

V and J are TRBV18 and TRBJ2-1, with 9 bases matching TRBD2. From germline, CDR1 is KGHSH and CDR2 LQKENI. CDR3 size: 16 residues. With 4 bases clipped from V and 2 bases from J, the junction kept 6 bases outside the gene matches. The CDR3 DNA follows: TGTGCCAGCTCACGTCCTAGCGGGACGGCCTACAATGAGCAGTTCTTC. Translating it yields CASSRPSGTAYNEQFF.

This clonotype was recorded only once. The V gene is TRBV9, the J gene TRBJ1-1; D is unclear. Germline V gives CDR1 SGDLS, CDR2 YYNGEE. The CDR3 runs 16 residues. V lost 3 bases to trimming and J lost 0 bases, with 15 bases between them. Written as DNA, the CDR3 is TGTGCCAGCAGCGAACCGTATGGTGGGCTGAACACTGAAGCTTTCTTT. Translation gives CASSEPYGGLNTEAFF.

The chain is built from TRBV20-1 and TRBJ2-7; TRBD2 matches 11 bases. The CDR3 has 15 residues. J gave up 0 bases and V 6 bases, and 7 bases lay outside the gene matches. Germline V gene sequence: CDR1 DFQATT, CDR2 SNEGSKA (reference sequence). The CDR3 DNA follows: TGCAGTGCAAGTCCGCTAGCGGGAGGCTCCTACGAGCAGTACTTC. Protein sequence: CSASPLAGGSYEQYF.

This chain uses TRBV5-1 with TRBJ2-7; 8 bases align to TRBD2. The CDR3 spans 15 residues. CDR1 SGHRS and CDR2 YFSETQ come from the germline V gene. Germline trimming cut 1 base from V and 1 base from J; bases unmatched to any gene: 4. CDR3 residues: CASSLTSSGSYEQYF. The CDR3 region has the DNA TGCGCCAGCAGCTTGACGTCTAGCGGGTCCTACGAGCAGTACTTC.

V is TRBV6-6 and J is TRBJ1-1; D call uncertain. Trimming took off 3 bases at V and 0 bases at J, with 11 bases between the two ends. The CDR3 consists of 15 residues. Looked up from germline, CDR1 is MNHNY and CDR2 is SVGAGI (reference sequence). In DNA, the CDR3 is TGTGCCAGCAGTTATAGCCTTCTGGTGAACACTGAAGCTTTCTTT. Its protein is CASSYSLLVNTEAFF.

The V and J genes are TRBV18 and TRBJ2-3; D call uncertain. Trimming left V 1 base short and J 6 bases short, with 8 bases between. Germline-derived CDR1 and CDR2 are KGHSH and LQKENI. CDR3 length: 13 amino acids. CDR3 nucleotide sequence: TGTGCCAGCTCACCACGTCGCCCCGATACGCAGTATTTT. Amino acids: CASSPRRPDTQYF.

The rearrangement links TRBV6-5 to TRBJ2-7, with D perhaps TRBD2 (5 bases). The V and J ends lost 11 bases and 2 bases respectively, with 7 bases between them. Germline CDR1 MNHEY, CDR2 SVGAGI. The CDR3 extends over 10 amino acids. In DNA form, the CDR3 reads TGTGCCGTGGGAGCCTACGAGCAGTACTTC. Amino acids: CAVGAYEQYF.

This sequence joins TRBV16 and TRBJ2-1; 7 bases agree with TRBD1. CDR1 and CDR2 (germline): KGHSY, FQNENV. The CDR3 extends over 14 amino acids. J gave up 10 bases and V 4 bases, and 10 bases lay outside the gene matches. CDR3 coding DNA: TGTGCCAGCAGCCTAATGAACAGGGGAAGCGAGCAGTTCTTC. It codes for CASSLMNRGSEQFF.

The CDR3 protein is CASSVSLAGGPLGNEQFF. The CDR3, as DNA: TGTGCCAGCAGCGTTTCTCTAGCGGGAGGGCCTCTTGGGAATGAGCAGTTCTTC. The chain joins TRBV9 to TRBJ2-1, with TRBD2 identical over 12 bases. From germline, CDR1 is SGDLS and CDR2 YYNGEE. CDR3 size: 18 residues. V was pared by 2 bases and J by 7 bases, with 13 bases of the junction left unmatched.

The rearrangement uses TRBV7-2 and TRBJ2-5, with a possible D match to TRBD1 (5 bases). The CDR3 length is 13 residues. V dropped 6 bases and J dropped 2 bases, with 10 bases sitting between them. Germline V gene sequence: CDR1 SGHTA, CDR2 FQGNSA. The CDR3, as DNA: TGTGCCAGCAGTATCGACAGACAAGAGACCCAGTACTTC. Protein: CASSIDRQETQYF.

This chain connects TRBV30 to TRBJ2-1; TRBD2 aligns across 9 bases. This CDR3 has 14 residues. From germline, CDR1 is GTSNPN and CDR2 SVGIG (reference sequence). V trimming: 0 bases; J trimming: 5 bases; junction bases outside the gene matches: 2. The CDR3 reads CAWSVLAGNNEQFF. CDR3 in DNA: TGTGCCTGGAGTGTACTAGCGGGTAACAATGAGCAGTTCTTC.

The chain employs TRBV6-5 and TRBJ1-5; 11 bases agree with TRBD1. The CDR3 sequence is 15 residues long. V shed 0 bases and J 6 bases; nucleotides not matched to a gene: 1. Germline V CDR1 and CDR2: MNHEY, SVGAGI. This chain's CDR3 is CASSYSGTGGQPQHF. CDR3 nucleotides: TGTGCCAGCAGTTACTCTGGGACAGGGGGTCAGCCCCAGCATTTT.

This chain connects TRBV2 to TRBJ1-2, with D perhaps matching TRBD1 (5 bases). Germline CDR1 SNHLY, CDR2 FYNNEI. Trimming took off 6 bases at V and 5 bases at J, with 16 bases between the two ends. This CDR3 spans 14 amino acids. CDR3 in amino acids: CASRDPRVEYGYTF. CDR3 bases: TGTGCCAGCAGGGACCCCAGGGTGGAATATGGCTACACCTTC. Drawing the rest from reference TRBV2 and TRBJ1-2, the complete variable domain is EPEVTQTPSHQVTQMGQEVILRCVPISNHLYFYWYRQILGQKVEFLVSFYNNEISEKSEIFDDQFSVERPDGSNFTLKIRSTKLEDSAMYFCASRDPRVEYGYTFGSGTRLTVV.

The chain couples TRBV5-1 to TRBJ2-7; 10 bases agree with TRBD2. Germline CDR1 is SGHRS and CDR2 is YFSETQ. The CDR3 is 14 amino acids. The J segment lost 1 base and the V segment lost 5 bases, leaving 3 bases of the junction unmatched. The CDR3 nucleotides read TGCGCCAGCAGGCCTAGCGGGAGTTCCTACGAGCAGTACTTC. This codes for CASRPSGSSYEQYF.

The chain links TRBV6-2 or TRBV6-3 to TRBJ2-5; D is ambiguous. The ends were cut back, 7 bases at V and 7 bases at J, with 19 bases in the middle. Per the germline V gene, CDR1 is MNHEY and CDR2 is SVGEGT. This CDR3 region has 14 residues. CDR3 DNA: TGTGCCAGCACTCCCCTTAGGGTTGAAGCGACCCAGTACTTC. It encodes CASTPLRVEATQYF.

The chain uses TRBV30 and TRBJ1-6; possibly TRBD1 for D (5 bases). This CDR3 has 14 residues. In germline, CDR1 is GTSNPN, CDR2 SVGIG (reference sequence). Trimming left V 4 bases short and J 8 bases short, with 15 bases between. The CDR3 loop is CAWNLGGAHSPLHF. The CDR3 DNA sequence: TGTGCCTGGAACTTGGGGGGAGCTCATTCACCCCTCCACTTT.

The chain links TRBV6-5 to TRBJ1-1; D remains ambiguous. The CDR3 is 14 residues long. Trimming shortened V by 0 bases and J by 0 bases, and 5 bases separated the two germline ends. Germline V lookup: CDR1 MNHEY, CDR2 SVGAGI. The DNA for the CDR3 is TGTGCCAGCAGTTACTCTAGGCTGAACACTGAAGCTTTCTTT. Its protein product is CASSYSRLNTEAFF.

V gene TRBV6-5 combines with J gene TRBJ2-6; D may match TRBD1 or TRBD2 (5 bases each). Between the trimmed V and J ends, which lost 4 bases and 0 bases, there was a span of 13 bases. The CDR3 is 17 amino acids. Germline loops: CDR1 MNHEY, CDR2 SVGAGI. The CDR3 region has the DNA TGTGCCAGCAGTTTCCGGGACGTACTCTCTGGGGCCAACGTCCTGACTTTC. As protein: CASSFRDVLSGANVLTF.